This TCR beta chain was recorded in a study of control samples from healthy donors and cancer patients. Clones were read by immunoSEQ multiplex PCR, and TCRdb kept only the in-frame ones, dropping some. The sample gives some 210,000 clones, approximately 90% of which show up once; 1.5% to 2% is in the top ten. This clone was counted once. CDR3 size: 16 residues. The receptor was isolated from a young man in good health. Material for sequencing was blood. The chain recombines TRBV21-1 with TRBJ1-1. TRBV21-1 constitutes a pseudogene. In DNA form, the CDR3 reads TGTGCCAGCAGCAAAGGGCAGCCGAACACTGAAGCTGGTAGCTTCTTT. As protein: CASSKGQPNTEAGSFF.